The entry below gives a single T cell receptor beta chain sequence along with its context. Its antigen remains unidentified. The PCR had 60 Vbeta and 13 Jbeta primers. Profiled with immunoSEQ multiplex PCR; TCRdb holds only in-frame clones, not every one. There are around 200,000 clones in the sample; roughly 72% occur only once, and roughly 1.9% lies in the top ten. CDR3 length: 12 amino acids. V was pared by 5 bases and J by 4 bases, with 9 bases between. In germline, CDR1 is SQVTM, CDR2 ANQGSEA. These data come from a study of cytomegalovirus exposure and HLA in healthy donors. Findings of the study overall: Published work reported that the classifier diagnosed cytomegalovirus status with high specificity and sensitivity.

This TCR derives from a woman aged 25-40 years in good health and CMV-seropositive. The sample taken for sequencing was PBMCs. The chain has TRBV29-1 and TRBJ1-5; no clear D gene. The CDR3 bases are TGCAGCGTTTCGGGGTTAAATCAGCCCCAGCATTTT. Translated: CSVSGLNQPQHF.